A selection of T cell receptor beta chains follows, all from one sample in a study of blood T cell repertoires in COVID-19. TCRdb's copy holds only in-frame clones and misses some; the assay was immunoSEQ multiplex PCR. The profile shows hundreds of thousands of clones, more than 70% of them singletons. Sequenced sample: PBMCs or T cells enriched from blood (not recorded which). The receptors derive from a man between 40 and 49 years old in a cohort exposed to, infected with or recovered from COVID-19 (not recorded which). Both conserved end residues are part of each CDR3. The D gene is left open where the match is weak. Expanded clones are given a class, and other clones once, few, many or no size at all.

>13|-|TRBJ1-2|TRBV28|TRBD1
CASSSQGAWGYTF
TGTGCCAGCAGCTCACAGGGGGCATGGGGCTACACCTTC
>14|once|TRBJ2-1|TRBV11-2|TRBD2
CASSLRTSGNEQFF
TGTGCCAGCAGCTTAAGGACTAGCGGCAATGAGCAGTTCTTC
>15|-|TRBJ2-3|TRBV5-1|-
CASSLGSSSPDTQYF
TGCGCCAGCAGCTTGGGATCTAGCTCCCCAGATACGCAGTATTTT
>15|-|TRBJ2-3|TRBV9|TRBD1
CASSVGTGYTDTQYF
TGTGCCAGCAGCGTGGGGACAGGTTACACAGATACGCAGTATTTT
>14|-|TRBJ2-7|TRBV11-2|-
CASSLARSSYEQYF
TGTGCCAGCAGCTTAGCCCGGAGCTCCTACGAGCAGTACTTC
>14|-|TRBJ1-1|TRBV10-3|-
CAISEFSAGGGAFF
TGTGCCATCAGTGAGTTTTCCGCGGGTGGCGGGGCTTTCTTT
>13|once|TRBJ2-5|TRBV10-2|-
CATRTGSRETQYF
TGCGCCACCAGGACCGGGAGCAGGGAGACCCAGTACTTC
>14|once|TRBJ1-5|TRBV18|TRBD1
CASSPGTGNQPQHF
TGTGCCAGCTCACCAGGGACAGGCAATCAGCCCCAGCATTTT
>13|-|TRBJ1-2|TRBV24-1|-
CATSDGPNYGYTF
TGTGCCACCAGTGACGGTCCTAACTATGGCTACACCTTC
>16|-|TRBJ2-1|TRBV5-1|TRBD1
CASSFRDSLSYNEQFF
TGCGCCAGCAGCTTCCGGGACAGTTTATCCTACAATGAGCAGTTCTTC
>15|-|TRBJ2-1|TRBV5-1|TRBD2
CASSYSSGNYNEQFF
TGCGCCAGCAGCTACTCTAGCGGGAACTACAATGAGCAGTTCTTC
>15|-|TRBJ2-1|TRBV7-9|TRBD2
CASSLLAGGLNEQFF
TGTGCCAGCAGCTTACTAGCGGGAGGCCTCAATGAGCAGTTCTTC
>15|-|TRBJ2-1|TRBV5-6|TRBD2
CASSLLSGRMGEQFF
TGTGCCAGCAGCTTGCTCAGCGGGAGAATGGGTGAGCAGTTCTTC
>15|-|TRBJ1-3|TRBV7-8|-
CASSLGVGSGNTIYF
TGTGCCAGCAGCTTAGGAGTCGGGAGCGGAAACACCATATATTTT
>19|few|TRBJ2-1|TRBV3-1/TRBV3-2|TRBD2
CASSQAPSGRVVKYNEQFF
TGTGCCAGCAGCCAAGCCCCTAGCGGGAGGGTTGTAAAATACAATGAGCAGTTCTTC
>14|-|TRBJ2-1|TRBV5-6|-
CASSLSQDYNEQFF
TGTGCCAGCAGCTTAAGTCAGGACTACAATGAGCAGTTCTTC
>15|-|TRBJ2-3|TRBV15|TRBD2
CATSKETGRTDTQYF
TGTGCCACCAGCAAAGAGACCGGGAGGACAGATACGCAGTATTTT
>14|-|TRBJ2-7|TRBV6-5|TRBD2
CASSTSAGVGEQYF
TGTGCCAGCAGCACTTCAGCGGGAGTAGGCGAGCAGTACTTC
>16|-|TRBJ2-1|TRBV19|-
CASSINSGGRGNEQFF
TGTGCCAGTAGCATCAATAGCGGAGGAAGAGGCAATGAGCAGTTCTTC
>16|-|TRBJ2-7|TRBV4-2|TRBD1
CASSRGPGTATYEQYF
TGTGCCAGCAGCCGAGGGCCCGGGACAGCAACCTACGAGCAGTACTTC
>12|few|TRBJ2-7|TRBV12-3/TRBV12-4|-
CASRRTAGEQYF
TGTGCCAGCAGGAGGACCGCGGGGGAGCAGTACTTC
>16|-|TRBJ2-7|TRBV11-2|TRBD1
CASSLGTGTGIYEQYF
TGTGCCAGCAGCTTAGGGACTGGGACAGGGATCTACGAGCAGTACTTC
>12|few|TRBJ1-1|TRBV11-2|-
CASSLVQVEAFF
TGTGCCAGCAGCTTAGTGCAGGTAGAAGCTTTCTTT
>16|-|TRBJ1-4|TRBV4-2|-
CASSQDGGDQGEKLFF
TGTGCCAGCAGCCAAGATGGAGGGGATCAGGGTGAAAAACTGTTTTTT